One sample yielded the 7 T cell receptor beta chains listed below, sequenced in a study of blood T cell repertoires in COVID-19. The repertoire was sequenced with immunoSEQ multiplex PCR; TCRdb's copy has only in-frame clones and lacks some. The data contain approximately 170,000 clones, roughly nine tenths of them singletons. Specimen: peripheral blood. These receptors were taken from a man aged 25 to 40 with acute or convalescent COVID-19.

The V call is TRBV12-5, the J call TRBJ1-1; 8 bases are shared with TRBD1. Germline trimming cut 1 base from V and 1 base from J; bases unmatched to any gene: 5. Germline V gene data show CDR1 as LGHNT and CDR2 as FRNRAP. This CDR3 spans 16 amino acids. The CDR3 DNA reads TGTGCTAGTGGTTTGGATTACGGACAGGGGAACACTGAAGCTTTCTTT. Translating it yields CASGLDYGQGNTEAFF. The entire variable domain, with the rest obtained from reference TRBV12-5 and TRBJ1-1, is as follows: DARVTQTPRHKVTEMGQEVTMRCQPILGHNTVFWYRQTMMQGLELLAYFRNRAPLDDSGMPKDRFSAEMPDATLATLKIQPSEPRDSAVYFCASGLDYGQGNTEAFFGQGTRLTVV.

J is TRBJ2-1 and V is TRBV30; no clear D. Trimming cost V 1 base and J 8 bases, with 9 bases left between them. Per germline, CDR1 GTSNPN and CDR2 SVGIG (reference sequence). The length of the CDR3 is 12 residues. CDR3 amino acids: CAWSAPLDEQFF. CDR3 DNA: TGTGCCTGGAGTGCTCCCCTCGATGAGCAGTTCTTC. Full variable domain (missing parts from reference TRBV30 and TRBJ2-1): SQTIHQWPATLVQPVGSPLSLECTVEGTSNPNLYWYRQAAGRGLQLLFYSVGIGQISSEVPQNLSASRPQDRQFILSSKKLLLSDSGFYLCAWSAPLDEQFFGPGTRLTVL.

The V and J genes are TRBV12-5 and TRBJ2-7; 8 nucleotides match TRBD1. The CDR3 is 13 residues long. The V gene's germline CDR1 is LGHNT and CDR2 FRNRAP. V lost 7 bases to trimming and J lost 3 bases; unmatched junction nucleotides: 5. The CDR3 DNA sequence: TGTGCTAGTGCCCTTGACAGGGGCTACGAGCAGTACTTC. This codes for CASALDRGYEQYF.

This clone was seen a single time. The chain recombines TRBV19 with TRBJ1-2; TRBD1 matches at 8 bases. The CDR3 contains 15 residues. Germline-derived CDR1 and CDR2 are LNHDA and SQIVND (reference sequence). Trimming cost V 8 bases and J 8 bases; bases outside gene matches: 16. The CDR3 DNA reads TGTGCCAGTTCCTCTCAGGCGCACAGGGGGTACGGCTACACCTTC. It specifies CASSSQAHRGYGYTF.

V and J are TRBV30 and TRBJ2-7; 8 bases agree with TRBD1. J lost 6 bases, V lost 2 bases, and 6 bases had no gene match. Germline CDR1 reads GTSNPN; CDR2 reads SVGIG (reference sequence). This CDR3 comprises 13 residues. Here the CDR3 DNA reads TGTGCCTGGAGTCCTACGACAGGGGTCGAGCAGTACTTC. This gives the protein CAWSPTTGVEQYF.

This chain's CDR3 is CASSFGSGELFF. The CDR3 nucleotides read TGTGCCAGCAGTTTCGGGTCCGGGGAGCTGTTTTTT. The gene calls are TRBV12-3 or TRBV12-4 and TRBJ2-2; unclear D gene. V lost 3 bases, J lost 6 bases, and 5 bases lay in between. The CDR3 consists of 12 residues.

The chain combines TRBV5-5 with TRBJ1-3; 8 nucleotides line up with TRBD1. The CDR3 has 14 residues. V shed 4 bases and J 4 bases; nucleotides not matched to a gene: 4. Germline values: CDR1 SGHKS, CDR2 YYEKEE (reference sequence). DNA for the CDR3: TGTGCCAGCAGCACCAGGGGGCAGGGAAACACCATATATTTT. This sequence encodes CASSTRGQGNTIYF.